The 5 T cell receptor beta chains below were found in one sample sequenced in a study of T cells after yellow fever vaccination. TCRdb used MiXCR to reprocess the 5' RACE reads, holding one entry per CDR3 protein. The sample carries about 75,000 distinct CDR3 sequences, around 7% recorded once. The starting material was CD8+ T cells sorted from PBMCs, obtained around 10 days after the first yellow fever vaccination. Receptors were obtained from a man between 18 and 29 years old who received the YFV17D yellow fever vaccine.

This clonotype was seen only a few times. The chain is built from TRBV6-2 or TRBV6-3 and TRBJ2-5; D remains ambiguous. The germline V and J ends were trimmed by 5 bases and 5 bases, with 9 bases remaining between them. This CDR3 is 12 amino acids long. The germline CDR1 and CDR2 sequences are MNHEY and SVGEGT. CDR3: CASSPLRETQYF. CDR3 nucleotide sequence: TGTGCCAGCAGTCCTTTGAGGGAGACCCAGTACTTC.

V gene TRBV11-2 combines with J gene TRBJ1-1; D unresolved. The CDR3 contains 13 residues. Trimming took 4 bases from V and 5 from J, leaving 11 bases between them. Germline V lookup: CDR1 SGHAT, CDR2 FQNNGV. The CDR3 reads CASSSLHGTEAFF. The CDR3 DNA reads TGTGCCAGCAGCTCATTACACGGAACTGAAGCTTTCTTT.

In this sample, this clonotype turned up a few times. The chain joins TRBV1 to TRBJ2-3; the table's D call, TRBD1, has no DNA check behind it. TRBV1 is a pseudogene. CDR3 length: 16 amino acids. CDR3 amino acids: CTSSQEAGPGTDTQYF. In DNA, the CDR3 is TGCACCAGCAGCCAAGAGGCGGGACCCGGCACAGATACGCAGTATTTT.

This clonotype was seen ten or more times. The chain employs TRBV4-3 and TRBJ2-3; no definite D call. The CDR3 is 16 amino acids. Trimming took 5 bases from V and 2 from J, leaving 17 bases between them. CDR1 is LGHNA, CDR2 YSLEER, per germline. The CDR3 DNA is TGCGCCAGCAGCTCAAACCCAGGACGGATCACAGATACGCAGTATTTT. Amino acids: CASSSNPGRITDTQYF.

In this sample, this clonotype turned up many times. The gene calls are TRBV6-2 or TRBV6-3 and TRBJ1-2; the D gene is possibly TRBD1 (5 bases). Germline CDR1 MNHEY, CDR2 SVGEGT. V was shortened by 6 bases and J by 4 bases, with 12 bases between the two germline ends. The CDR3 covers 13 residues. CDR3 nucleotide sequence: TGTGCCAGCAGCGGGACTCTCGGCTATGGCTACACCTTC. Its translation: CASSGTLGYGYTF.